This TCR beta chain comes out of a study of PD-L1 blockade in urothelial cancer. The wider study: Patients had undergone 0 to 3 prior chemotherapy regimens. At 6 weeks and at 3 weeks (second dose) after treatment start, blood was analyzed. Median blood clonality was 0.080, with under 100,000 unique TCRs.

CDR1 and CDR2 (germline): MNHNS, SASEGT. V gave up 5 bases and J gave up 2 bases; unmatched junction bases: 7. The length of the CDR3 is 15 residues. Assay: immunoSEQ multiplex PCR; the TCRdb copy retains only in-frame clones and omits some. The table lists 100,000 or so clones, approximately 91% of them singletons, with about 0.92% in the top ten. The input for sequencing was PBMCs, taken around atezolizumab (anti-PD-L1) treatment. The rearrangement links TRBV6-1 to TRBJ2-5; 8 positions agree with TRBD1. This TCR derives from an elderly woman with urothelial cancer. The CDR3 reads CASSPGQGRQETQYF. DNA for the CDR3: TGTGCCAGCAGTCCAGGACAGGGAAGACAAGAGACCCAGTACTTC.